These 31 T cell receptor beta chains originate from one sample sequenced in a study of identical twins. TCRdb re-analysed the 5' RACE reads in MiXCR, keeping a single row per CDR3 protein. Of 1.5 million or so distinct CDR3 sequences listed, under 35% are singletons. The sequenced material came from cord blood. The source is a newborn girl in good health.

In DNA, the CDR3 is TGCAGTGCCTCGACAGGGCCGGGGGATGGCTACACCTTC. Protein product: CSASTGPGDGYTF. The V and J genes are TRBV20-1 and TRBJ1-2; TRBD1 agrees at 7 bases. V gave up 6 bases and J gave up 6 bases; unmatched junction bases: 10. CDR3 size: 13 residues. CDR1 is DFQATT and CDR2 is SNEGSKA in the germline V gene (reference sequence).

This clonotype was found once. This rearrangement joins TRBV6-6 to TRBJ2-7; 7 bases align to TRBD1. J gave up 0 bases and V 4 bases, and 12 bases lay outside the gene matches. This CDR3 spans 17 amino acids. Germline lookup yields CDR1 MNHNY and CDR2 SVGAGI (reference sequence). The chain's CDR3 is CASSCSPGQRSSYEQYF. In nucleotides, the CDR3 is TGTGCCAGCAGTTGCTCACCGGGACAGAGGAGCTCCTACGAGCAGTACTTC.

This clonotype was recorded many times. This chain joins TRBV6-5 and TRBJ2-3, with 10 bases lining up with TRBD1. The CDR3 length is 14 residues. V was clipped by 6 bases and J by 5 bases; unmatched bases: 5. The germline V gene has CDR1 MNHEY and CDR2 SVGAGI. CDR3 nucleotides: TGTGCCAGCAGAAGGACAGGGGGAGGAGATACGCAGTATTTT. It specifies CASRRTGGGDTQYF.

CDR3 loop: CASSLGQGTSGANVLTF. Written as DNA, the CDR3 is TGTGCCAGCAGCTTAGGACAGGGAACCTCTGGGGCCAACGTCCTGACTTTC. J is TRBJ2-6 and V is TRBV7-9; 7 nucleotides match TRBD1. V shed 1 base, J shed 0 bases, and the junction held 3 bases outside the gene matches. The germline gives CDR1 SEHNR, CDR2 FQNEAQ (reference sequence). CDR3 length: 17 amino acids. Full variable domain (missing parts from reference TRBV7-9 and TRBJ2-6): DTGVSQNPRHKITKRGQNVTFRCDPISEHNRLYWYRQTLGQGPEFLTYFQNEAQLEKSRLLSDRFSAERPKGSFSTLEIQRTEQGDSAMYLCASSLGQGTSGANVLTFGAGSRLTVL.

This chain joins TRBV2 and TRBJ2-3; D tentatively reads TRBD1 or TRBD2 (5 bases each). The V gene lost 7 bases and the J gene lost 0 bases, with 11 bases spanning the gap. Germline CDR1 reads SNHLY; CDR2 reads FYNNEI. The CDR3 length is 14 residues. The CDR3 coding sequence is TGTGCCAGCACGGGGCAGAGAAGCACAGATACGCAGTATTTT. It specifies CASTGQRSTDTQYF.

The CDR3 spells CASSPTSGGAVGNEQFF. The CDR3, as DNA: TGTGCCAGCAGCCCGACTAGCGGGGGGGCGGTCGGTAATGAGCAGTTCTTC. The chain carries TRBV4-2 and TRBJ2-1, with 14 bases aligning to TRBD2. The ends lost 4 bases at V and 7 bases at J; junction bases unmatched: 9. Germline lookup yields CDR1 LGHNA and CDR2 YNFKEQ. The CDR3 has 17 amino acids.

This clonotype was seen more than once but under ten times. The chain joins TRBV20-1 to TRBJ2-3; 7 positions match TRBD2. Germline trimming cut 3 bases from V and 7 bases from J; bases unmatched to any gene: 7. CDR3 size: 13 residues. Germline V gene data show CDR1 as DFQATT and CDR2 as SNEGSKA (reference sequence). The CDR3 bases are TGCAGTGCTAGTTCTACTAGCGCGTATACGCAGTATTTT. Protein: CSASSTSAYTQYF.

The rearrangement uses TRBV7-8 and TRBJ2-1; no reliable D call. This CDR3 has 14 residues. The germline V gene encodes CDR1 SGHVS and CDR2 FQNEAQ. V lost 5 bases to trimming and J lost 6 bases, with 14 bases between them. Here the CDR3 reads CASSPRTDPNEQFF. DNA of the CDR3: TGTGCCAGCAGCCCACGGACCGACCCCAATGAGCAGTTCTTC.

The chain is built from TRBV11-2 and TRBJ1-1; 7 bases map to TRBD1. Germline CDR1 reads SGHAT; CDR2 reads FQNNGV. The CDR3 runs to 15 residues. V was clipped by 5 bases and J by 2 bases; unmatched bases: 8. CDR3 bases: TGTGCCAGCAGCCCCATCGGACAGGTTAACACTGAAGCTTTCTTT. The encoded protein is CASSPIGQVNTEAFF.

This clonotype occurred a few times. This sequence joins TRBV27 and TRBJ1-5; D gene uncertain. The CDR3 runs 15 residues. CDR1 and CDR2 (germline): MNHEY, SMNVEV (reference sequence). Trimming stripped 3 bases from V and 2 bases from J, with 11 bases between. The CDR3 protein is CASSLEPYGNQPQHF. CDR3 nucleotides: TGTGCCAGCAGTTTGGAACCTTATGGCAATCAGCCCCAGCATTTT.

This clonotype was found a few times. This sequence joins TRBV3-1 and TRBJ2-2; D unclear. Germline V lookup: CDR1 LGHDT, CDR2 YNNKEL (reference sequence). This CDR3 spans 13 amino acids. V was trimmed by 4 bases and J by 3 bases, leaving 6 bases between them. The DNA of the CDR3 is TGTGCCAGCAGCCCCTACGACACCGGGGAGCTGTTTTTT. It translates to CASSPYDTGELFF.

This clonotype showed up just a few times. The chain is built from TRBV4-1 and TRBJ1-4; 7 bases align to TRBD1. CDR3 length equals 18 residues. The J segment lost 3 bases and the V segment lost 6 bases, leaving 16 bases of the junction unmatched. Per germline, CDR1 MGHRA and CDR2 YSYEKL. The DNA of the CDR3 is TGCGCCAGCAGACTCACCGTCCCGGGACAGTTACCTAATGAAAAACTGTTTTTT. It codes for CASRLTVPGQLPNEKLFF.

This chain links TRBV10-2 with TRBJ2-7; no definite D call. The length of the CDR3 is 14 residues. V was pared by 0 bases and J by 2 bases, with 8 bases between. CDR1 is WSHSY and CDR2 is SAAADI in the germline V gene. The CDR3 coding sequence is TGCGCCAGCAGTGAGTCTTGGGCAGCCTACGAGCAGTACTTC. Its translation is CASSESWAAYEQYF.

The rearrangement links TRBV11-2 to TRBJ2-5; 8 bases agree with TRBD2. CDR1 and CDR2 (germline): SGHAT, FQNNGV. With 5 bases clipped from V and 7 bases from J, the junction kept 18 bases outside the gene matches. The CDR3 totals 17 residues. Here the CDR3 reads CASSHLVGLVGGGTQYF. CDR3 DNA sequence: TGTGCCAGCAGCCATCTAGTGGGACTAGTAGGAGGTGGGACCCAGTACTTC.

V gene TRBV9 combines with J gene TRBJ1-6; 7 nucleotides match TRBD1. J gave up 6 bases and V 3 bases, and 3 bases lay outside the gene matches. Looked up from germline, CDR1 is SGDLS and CDR2 is YYNGEE. CDR3 length equals 14 residues. CDR3 DNA: TGTGCCAGCAGCGCGACAGGGTTTAATTCACCCCTCCACTTT. This sequence encodes CASSATGFNSPLHF.

This clonotype has ten or more counts. V is TRBV4-2 and J is TRBJ2-7; 10 bases line up with TRBD2. V lost 2 bases to trimming and J lost 1 base; unmatched junction nucleotides: 5. This CDR3 spans 16 amino acids. Germline V gene lookup returns CDR1 LGHNA and CDR2 YNFKEQ. The CDR3 protein is CASSQLAGVGSYEQYF. The CDR3 coding sequence is TGTGCCAGCAGCCAACTAGCGGGAGTAGGGTCCTACGAGCAGTACTTC.

A few counts support this clonotype. A junction boundary mismatches the germline segment, possibly from a read error. This sequence joins TRBV25-1 and TRBJ2-3; 7 nucleotides line up with TRBD2. This CDR3 region has 13 residues. In germline, CDR1 is MGHDK, CDR2 SYGVNS. The CDR3 DNA is TGTGTCAGCAGAAGCGGGGCCACAGATACGCAGTATTTT. Its protein is CVSRSGATDTQYF.

The chain combines TRBV20-1 with TRBJ2-1; D might be TRBD2 (5 bases). V dropped 3 bases and J dropped 3 bases, with 9 bases sitting between them. CDR3 length equals 13 residues. CDR1 and CDR2 from the germline V gene are DFQATT and SNEGSKA (reference sequence). The CDR3 here is CSAREDYYNEQFF. CDR3 DNA sequence: TGCAGTGCTAGGGAAGACTACTACAATGAGCAGTTCTTC.

The chain is built from TRBV9 and TRBJ2-3; possibly TRBD1 for D (6 bases). The CDR3 runs to 16 residues. The V end was cut by 3 bases, the J end by 0 bases, with 14 bases between. Germline V gene sequence: CDR1 SGDLS, CDR2 YYNGEE. The CDR3 region has the DNA TGTGCCAGCAGCGCCCGACGGGACACAAGCACAGATACGCAGTATTTT. It translates to CASSARRDTSTDTQYF.

This clonotype showed up just a few times. This chain uses TRBV4-1 with TRBJ2-3, with no clear D. Per the germline V gene, CDR1 is MGHRA and CDR2 is YSYEKL. Trimming cost V 3 bases and J 6 bases, with 7 bases left between them. CDR3 length: 12 amino acids. CDR3 sequence (DNA): TGCGCCAGCAGCCACCTTTTTGATACGCAGTATTTT. Protein sequence: CASSHLFDTQYF.

This clonotype was detected a few times. The rearrangement joins TRBV4-2 to TRBJ2-1; TRBD2 aligns across 16 bases. The CDR3 is 18 residues long. J gave up 2 bases and V 3 bases, and 4 bases lay outside the gene matches. Germline-derived CDR1 and CDR2 are LGHNA and YNFKEQ. CDR3 sequence: CASSHGTSGGAAYNEQFF. As DNA, the CDR3 is TGTGCCAGCAGCCACGGGACTAGCGGGGGGGCCGCCTACAATGAGCAGTTCTTC.

The rearrangement joins TRBV20-1 to TRBJ2-5; 7 positions match TRBD2. Germline V gives CDR1 DFQATT, CDR2 SNEGSKA (reference sequence). The V and J ends lost 5 bases and 1 base, in that order; junction bases with no gene match: 4. CDR3 length equals 13 residues. DNA for the CDR3: TGCAGTGCTCCTGGACTAGGCCAAGAGACCCAGTACTTC. Its translation is CSAPGLGQETQYF.

This chain joins TRBV27 and TRBJ2-1; the match to TRBD2 covers 9 bases. Losses at the gene ends were 5 bases for V and 6 bases for J; bases not matched to a gene: 5. This CDR3 spans 14 amino acids. Germline assignment: CDR1 MNHEY and CDR2 SMNVEV (reference sequence). This CDR3 reads CASSPAGGVNEQFF. In DNA form, the CDR3 reads TGTGCCAGCAGTCCCGCGGGGGGGGTCAATGAGCAGTTCTTC.

The V call is TRBV6-5, the J call TRBJ2-1; no clear D gene. Judging by the DNA end, TRBJ2-7 fits better; the J call may be wrong. Germline V CDR1 and CDR2: MNHEY, SVGAGI. The CDR3 totals 16 residues. Here the CDR3 DNA reads TGTGCCAGCAGTAGGAACAGCCTAATTTCCTACAATGAGCAGTACTTC. This translates into CASSRNSLISYNEQYF.

This clonotype was seen a handful of times. J is TRBJ2-1 and V is TRBV4-2; no clear D. CDR3 length equals 15 residues. Looked up from germline, CDR1 is LGHNA and CDR2 is YNFKEQ. The ends were cut back, 6 bases at V and 6 bases at J, with 18 bases in the middle. The CDR3 nucleotides read TGTGCCAGCAGACCGACGACCTCACCTGCCAATGAGCAGTTCTTC. Translation gives CASRPTTSPANEQFF.

The chain recombines TRBV30 with TRBJ1-3; D perhaps matches TRBD1 (5 bases). The germline V gene has CDR1 GTSNPN and CDR2 SVGIG (reference sequence). This CDR3 is built from 14 residues. V was pared by 4 bases and J by 0 bases, with 10 bases between. CDR3: CAWKTDSSGNTIYF. CDR3 coding DNA: TGTGCCTGGAAGACAGACAGCTCTGGAAACACCATATATTTT. The full variable domain, rest sourced from reference TRBV30 and TRBJ1-3, is SQTIHQWPATLVQPVGSPLSLECTVEGTSNPNLYWYRQAAGRGLQLLFYSVGIGQISSEVPQNLSASRPQDRQFILSSKKLLLSDSGFYLCAWKTDSSGNTIYFGEGSWLTVV.

This clonotype was seen a few times. The rearrangement links TRBV19 to TRBJ2-2, with D possibly matching TRBD1 (5 bases). CDR1 is LNHDA and CDR2 is SQIVND in the germline V gene (reference sequence). With 4 bases removed from V and 2 bases from J, the gap between germline ends came to 11 bases. This CDR3 has 15 amino acids. CDR3 sequence reads: CASSRSRANTGELFF. CDR3 DNA sequence: TGTGCCAGTAGTAGGTCCAGGGCTAACACCGGGGAGCTGTTTTTT.

This clonotype came up many times. V gene TRBV18 combines with J gene TRBJ2-1; tentatively, D is TRBD2 (7 bases). The CDR3 runs to 15 residues. Between the trimmed V and J ends, which lost 1 base and 3 bases, there was a span of 10 bases. Germline V CDR1 and CDR2: KGHSH, LQKENI. In nucleotides, the CDR3 is TGTGCCAGCTCACCACAGGGGGGGCTCTACAATGAGCAGTTCTTC. Its protein is CASSPQGGLYNEQFF.

In this sample, this clonotype turned up a few times. CDR3: CSGVAGGLSYEQYF. The CDR3 DNA is TGCAGCGGTGTAGCGGGGGGGCTCTCCTACGAGCAGTACTTC. The chain is built from TRBV29-1 and TRBJ2-7; 11 bases match TRBD2. Germline V gives CDR1 SQVTM, CDR2 ANQGSEA. This CDR3 spans 14 amino acids. V was clipped by 7 bases and J by 0 bases; unmatched bases: 5.

This clonotype was seen a few times. The chain carries TRBV28 and TRBJ2-1; no clear D. V was trimmed by 5 bases and J by 10 bases, leaving 9 bases between them. Looked up from germline, CDR1 is MDHEN and CDR2 is SYDVKM. This CDR3 is 11 amino acids long. The CDR3 loop is CASSPKKEQFF. In DNA form, the CDR3 reads TGTGCCAGCAGTCCAAAAAAGGAGCAGTTCTTC.

V and J are TRBV30 and TRBJ2-7, with 9 bases that match TRBD1. CDR3 length: 13 amino acids. Per germline, CDR1 GTSNPN and CDR2 SVGIG (reference sequence). The ends lost 4 bases at V and 3 bases at J; junction bases unmatched: 4. CDR3: CAWTLTGGYEQYF. The CDR3 nucleotides read TGTGCCTGGACCCTGACAGGGGGCTACGAGCAGTACTTC.